Each of the 10 T cell receptor beta chains below was sequenced from the same sample in a study of blood T cell repertoires in COVID-19. Sequencing was performed with immunoSEQ multiplex PCR; in TCRdb, only in-frame clones are kept and a portion is missing. The sample records 180,000 or so clones, about 84% being singletons. Material: peripheral blood. The receptors were sampled from an older person with COVID-19, enrolled during active disease.

This clone was seen a single time. J is TRBJ1-2 and V is TRBV16; D uncertain. The ends were cut back, 0 bases at V and 5 bases at J, with 13 bases in the middle. Germline CDR1 KGHSY, CDR2 FQNENV. The CDR3 loop spans 15 amino acids. Here the CDR3 reads CASSQSQRPQYGYTF. In nucleotides, the CDR3 is TGTGCCAGCAGCCAATCACAGAGACCCCAATATGGCTACACCTTC.

Worth noting for this clone: The sample has other DNA sequences that encode this CDR3 too. V is TRBV7-9 and J is TRBJ2-5; 8 bases fit TRBD2. Germline V lookup: CDR1 SEHNR, CDR2 FQNEAQ (reference sequence). V lost 2 bases to trimming and J lost 1 base; unmatched junction nucleotides: 3. This CDR3 is 15 amino acids long. CDR3 sequence (DNA): TGTGCCAGCAGCTTAAGGCGGGGGGCCCAAGAGACCCAGTACTTC. Protein sequence: CASSLRRGAQETQYF.

This rearrangement joins TRBV6-2 or TRBV6-3 to TRBJ2-2; the D is unclear. CDR1 is MNHEY, CDR2 SVGEGT, per germline. Trimming cost V 2 bases and J 3 bases, with 4 bases left between them. The CDR3 contains 13 residues. In DNA form, the CDR3 reads TGTGCCAGCAGTTACCTAGACACCGGGGAGCTGTTTTTT. It encodes CASSYLDTGELFF.

V usage is TRBV19 and J usage is TRBJ1-1, with TRBD1 as a possible D gene (5 bases). The CDR3 consists of 13 residues. V was trimmed by 6 bases and J by 6 bases, leaving 14 bases between them. Germline V gives CDR1 LNHDA, CDR2 SQIVND (reference sequence). CDR3 nucleotide sequence: TGTGCCAGTAGAACATCAGGGTCTGCTGAAGCTTTCTTT. It yields the protein CASRTSGSAEAFF.

V and J are TRBV19 and TRBJ2-7; 7 nucleotides line up with TRBD1. Germline CDR1 and CDR2: LNHDA and SQIVND (reference sequence). The ends lost 6 bases at V and 1 base at J; junction bases unmatched: 3. This CDR3 contains 13 residues. CDR3 sequence: CASSRDRSYEQYF. CDR3 bases: TGTGCCAGTAGCCGGGACAGATCCTACGAGCAGTACTTC.

The chain employs TRBV7-9 and TRBJ1-5, with D possibly matching TRBD1 (6 bases). CDR3 length equals 15 residues. Deletions cut 6 bases from V and 7 bases from J, with 19 bases between. Germline loops: CDR1 SEHNR, CDR2 FQNEAQ (reference sequence). CDR3 sequence (DNA): TGTGCCAGCAGTCCCGGGACACCTTTTGGGCAGCCCCAGCATTTT. It encodes CASSPGTPFGQPQHF.

V gene TRBV29-1 combines with J gene TRBJ2-5; D ambiguous. Germline CDR1 and CDR2: SQVTM and ANQGSEA. V was clipped by 6 bases and J by 2 bases, with 4 bases between them. This CDR3 contains 10 residues. The DNA for the CDR3 is TGCAGCGTAGCTCAAGAGACCCAGTACTTC. This encodes CSVAQETQYF.

The V call is TRBV6-5, the J call TRBJ2-1, with D hard to call. V was pared by 8 bases and J by 1 base, with 15 bases between. CDR1 is MNHEY and CDR2 is SVGAGI in the germline V gene. The CDR3 covers 15 residues. The CDR3 nucleotides are TGTGCCAGCCTTCCCGCCGCGGTGTCCTACAATGAGCAGTTCTTC. Protein: CASLPAAVSYNEQFF.

This chain joins TRBV6-2 or TRBV6-3 and TRBJ1-5; tentative D call: TRBD1 (6 bases). CDR1 and CDR2 (germline): MNHEY, SVGEGT. There are 19 residues in the CDR3. The V end was cut by 0 bases, the J end by 0 bases, with 18 bases between. The CDR3 spells CASSYSPRDIRYSNQPQHF. CDR3 DNA: TGTGCCAGCAGTTACTCCCCCCGGGACATCCGCTATAGCAATCAGCCCCAGCATTTT.

The V gene is TRBV27, the J gene TRBJ2-5; TRBD2 might be the D (6 bases). The CDR3 loop spans 14 amino acids. The germline CDR1 and CDR2 sequences are MNHEY and SMNVEV (reference sequence). V gave up 6 bases and J gave up 7 bases, with 18 bases separating them. CDR3 loop: CASRLNQGLGTQYF. The DNA for the CDR3 is TGTGCCAGCAGATTAAATCAGGGACTCGGGACCCAGTACTTC.